Shown below are 24 T cell receptor beta chains from a single sample sequenced in a study of blood T cell repertoires in COVID-19. Repertoires were generated with immunoSEQ multiplex PCR, while TCRdb's copy carries only in-frame clones and drops some. The sample shows 60,000 or so clones, 70% to 90% of them seen only once. The sequenced material came from peripheral blood. These receptors originate from a woman aged 70-85 years with active COVID-19.

The rearrangement links TRBV27 to TRBJ1-1, with D unclear. Per the germline V gene, CDR1 is MNHEY and CDR2 is SMNVEV (reference sequence). Trimming stripped 3 bases from V and 1 base from J, with 12 bases between. The CDR3 extends over 15 amino acids. The CDR3 nucleotides are TGTGCCAGCAGTTTGTTTATAGGAGAGAACACTGAAGCTTTCTTT. Its protein product is CASSLFIGENTEAFF.

The chain recombines TRBV19 with TRBJ1-2; the match to TRBD1 covers 7 bases. This CDR3 has 13 residues. The V gene end was trimmed by 5 bases and the J gene end by 7 bases; junction bases not matched to a gene: 7. Germline CDR1 and CDR2: LNHDA and SQIVND (reference sequence). In DNA, the CDR3 is TGTGCCAGTAGTCCCACAGGGGTTCTTGGCTACACCTTC. Translating it yields CASSPTGVLGYTF.

The chain combines TRBV5-1 with TRBJ1-1, with TRBD1 matching over 7 bases. The length of the CDR3 is 17 residues. Germline CDR1 reads SGHRS; CDR2 reads YFSETQ. The trim removed 4 bases at V and 1 base at J, leaving 13 bases unmatched. CDR3 protein: CASSEPQGTGANTEAFF. The CDR3, as DNA: TGCGCCAGCAGCGAACCCCAGGGTACAGGGGCGAACACTGAAGCTTTCTTT.

This chain uses TRBV20-1 with TRBJ2-5, with TRBD2 identical over 11 bases. The CDR3 runs to 16 residues. Per germline, CDR1 DFQATT and CDR2 SNEGSKA (reference sequence). With 3 bases clipped from V and 1 base from J, the junction kept 7 bases outside the gene matches. In nucleotides, the CDR3 is TGCAGTGCTAGTAATAACCTAGCGGGAGGCCAAGAGACCCAGTACTTC. Translating it yields CSASNNLAGGQETQYF.

The rearrangement uses TRBV7-8 and TRBJ1-5, with a weak D call TRBD1 (6 bases). CDR1 and CDR2 from the germline V gene are SGHVS and FQNEAQ. The CDR3 runs to 15 residues. Trimming pared 2 bases from V and 6 bases from J, leaving 14 bases between. The CDR3 reads CASSLMGGAGQPQHF. CDR3 sequence (DNA): TGTGCCAGCAGCTTAATGGGGGGGGCCGGTCAGCCCCAGCATTTT.

V gene TRBV28 combines with J gene TRBJ2-1, with a possible D match to TRBD1 (5 bases). CDR3 length: 12 amino acids. Between the trimmed V and J ends, which lost 6 bases and 8 bases, there was a span of 11 bases. The V gene's germline CDR1 is MDHEN and CDR2 SYDVKM. CDR3 bases: TGTGCCAGCAGCCAAGGGGTCGATGAGCAGTTCTTC. Encoded protein: CASSQGVDEQFF.

The chain joins TRBV6-5 to TRBJ2-7, with 7 bases identical to TRBD1. This CDR3 region has 13 residues. The V segment lost 6 bases and the J segment 2 bases; nucleotides outside the gene matches: 4. Germline V gene sequence: CDR1 MNHEY, CDR2 SVGAGI. As DNA, the CDR3 is TGTGCCAGCAGCGATACAGGGGCCTACGAGCAGTACTTC. It codes for CASSDTGAYEQYF.

This chain uses TRBV7-7 with TRBJ2-5; D not certain. The CDR3 is 15 residues long. Trimming left V 1 base short and J 2 bases short, with 11 bases between. CDR1 and CDR2 from the germline V gene are SSHAT and FNYEAQ (reference sequence). CDR3 coding DNA: TGTGCCAGCAGCTTAGGGGCCAATCTACAAGAGACCCAGTACTTC. This sequence encodes CASSLGANLQETQYF.

The CDR3 nucleotides read TGTGCCAGCAGTGATAGATCCCGCCTCCCCGGGAATGAGCAGTTCTTC. This translates into CASSDRSRLPGNEQFF. The chain is built from TRBV6-1 and TRBJ2-1; no clear D. Looked up from germline, CDR1 is MNHNS and CDR2 is SASEGT. CDR3 length: 16 residues. Trimming cost V 3 bases and J 7 bases, with 19 bases left between them.

The chain uses TRBV24-1 and TRBJ1-1; possible D gene TRBD1, 6 bases. The V and J ends lost 4 bases and 9 bases respectively, with 17 bases between them. Germline loops: CDR1 KGHDR, CDR2 SFDVKD. The CDR3 runs 14 residues. Here the CDR3 reads CATSDSTTGLKAFF. In nucleotides, the CDR3 is TGTGCCACCAGTGACTCTACGACAGGTCTCAAAGCTTTCTTT.

The rearrangement uses TRBV6-5 and TRBJ2-2; possibly TRBD2 for D (5 bases). CDR3 length: 15 amino acids. From germline, CDR1 is MNHEY and CDR2 SVGAGI. Trimming took 2 bases from V and 7 from J, leaving 14 bases between them. CDR3 sequence: CASSYGFGLLGELFF. CDR3 coding DNA: TGTGCCAGCAGTTACGGATTTGGACTGCTCGGGGAGCTGTTTTTT.

The genes are TRBV11-3 and TRBJ2-3; D might be TRBD1 (6 bases). The germline gives CDR1 SGHNT, CDR2 YENEEA. The V and J ends lost 5 bases and 4 bases respectively, with 13 bases between them. This CDR3 has 14 residues. The CDR3 DNA reads TGTGCCAGCAGCGCAGGGGCTAGTTCAGATACGCAGTATTTT. This sequence encodes CASSAGASSDTQYF.

V and J are TRBV24-1 and TRBJ2-1; TRBD2 agrees at 10 bases. Germline CDR1 and CDR2: KGHDR and SFDVKD. CDR3 length: 15 amino acids. Trimming at V came to 1 base and at J to 8 bases, leaving 4 bases not matched to a gene. The CDR3 spells CATSDFDSGRYEQFF. CDR3 bases: TGTGCCACCAGTGATTTTGATAGCGGGAGGTATGAGCAGTTCTTC.

V usage is TRBV3-1 (or the pseudogene TRBV3-2) and J usage is TRBJ2-1, with 8 nucleotides matching TRBD2. Germline V gene lookup returns CDR1 LGHDT and CDR2 YNNKEL (reference sequence). The CDR3 runs 15 residues. V was pared by 4 bases and J by 5 bases, with 7 bases of the junction left unmatched. For the CDR3, the DNA is TGTGCCAGCAGCCCTCGTATTAGCGGGGACAATGAGCAGTTCTTC. Amino acids: CASSPRISGDNEQFF.

With respect to this clone: This sample includes further DNA sequences coding for the same CDR3. J is TRBJ1-2 and V is TRBV3-1 (or the pseudogene TRBV3-2), with D uncertain. Germline assignment: CDR1 LGHDT and CDR2 YNNKEL (reference sequence). The CDR3 has 11 residues. The V end lost 1 base, the J end lost 7 bases, and 4 bases lay between the germline ends. CDR3 sequence: CASSQGAGYTF. The DNA for the CDR3 is TGTGCCAGCAGCCAAGGGGCTGGCTACACCTTC.

The rearrangement uses TRBV28 and TRBJ2-7; 7 bases fit TRBD2. The CDR3 runs to 17 residues. The V and J ends lost 7 bases and 3 bases, in that order; junction bases with no gene match: 18. Germline V gene data show CDR1 as MDHEN and CDR2 as SYDVKM. The CDR3 bases are TGTGCCAGCACCCCTTTAGCGGGCGGGGTCGATATCTACGAGCAGTACTTC. Translated, it gives CASTPLAGGVDIYEQYF.

The CDR3 bases are TGTGCCAGCAGTTTGGGGACTAGCGAACAAGAGACCCAGTACTTC. Its protein is CASSLGTSEQETQYF. V usage is TRBV28 and J usage is TRBJ2-5; 10 bases agree with TRBD2. This CDR3 region has 15 residues. Trimming cost V 3 bases and J 2 bases; bases outside gene matches: 3. Germline values: CDR1 MDHEN, CDR2 SYDVKM.

J is TRBJ2-2 and V is TRBV10-2, with D maybe TRBD1 (5 bases). The V gene lost 7 bases and the J gene lost 3 bases, with 15 bases spanning the gap. In germline, CDR1 is WSHSY, CDR2 SAAADI. This CDR3 has 15 residues. For the CDR3, the DNA is TGCGCCAGCACGAAGCAGGGTCGGGACACCGGGGAGCTGTTTTTT. The encoded protein is CASTKQGRDTGELFF.

The genes are TRBV19 and TRBJ2-1, with D possibly matching TRBD2 (6 bases). The length of the CDR3 is 12 residues. Germline V CDR1 and CDR2: LNHDA, SQIVND (reference sequence). Trimming cost V 3 bases and J 9 bases, with 9 bases left between them. This CDR3 is CASSISGLEQFF. The CDR3 nucleotides are TGTGCCAGTAGTATTAGCGGCCTTGAGCAGTTCTTC.

V and J are TRBV30 and TRBJ2-1, with TRBD2 as a possible D gene (6 bases). Trimming shortened V by 0 bases and J by 8 bases, and 17 bases separated the two germline ends. The CDR3 runs 15 residues. Germline CDR1 is GTSNPN and CDR2 is SVGIG (reference sequence). CDR3: CAWSVLAGTTDEQFF. The CDR3 DNA reads TGTGCCTGGAGTGTACTGGCGGGAACGACAGATGAGCAGTTCTTC. Complete variable domain (other parts from reference TRBV30 and TRBJ2-1): SQTIHQWPATLVQPVGSPLSLECTVEGTSNPNLYWYRQAAGRGLQLLFYSVGIGQISSEVPQNLSASRPQDRQFILSSKKLLLSDSGFYLCAWSVLAGTTDEQFFGPGTRLTVL.

The chain has TRBV5-4 and TRBJ1-4; TRBD1 aligns across 7 bases. This CDR3 comprises 14 residues. Germline V lookup: CDR1 SGHNT, CDR2 YYREEE (reference sequence). Trimming removed 4 bases from V and 5 bases from J; junction bases left unmatched: 5. This chain's CDR3 is CASSPGTENEKLFF. CDR3 coding DNA: TGTGCCAGCAGCCCCGGGACAGAAAATGAAAAACTGTTTTTT.

This chain links TRBV2 with TRBJ1-5; TRBD1 matches 9 bases. J gave up 6 bases and V 5 bases, and 5 bases lay outside the gene matches. The CDR3 runs 14 residues. Germline-derived CDR1 and CDR2 are SNHLY and FYNNEI. The CDR3 DNA follows: TGTGCCAGCAGTCCGGGACAGGGCCCTCAGCCCCAGCATTTT. It is translated as CASSPGQGPQPQHF.

The chain combines TRBV11-3 with TRBJ2-1; TRBD2 agrees at 14 bases. CDR1 is SGHNT, CDR2 YENEEA, per germline. CDR3 length: 18 amino acids. J lost 7 bases, V lost 5 bases, and 13 bases had no gene match. The CDR3 protein is CASSLTGTSGSPLNEQFF. In DNA, the CDR3 is TGTGCCAGCAGCCTCACCGGGACTAGCGGGAGCCCGTTGAATGAGCAGTTCTTC.

The chain is built from TRBV5-1 and TRBJ2-3; 7 bases agree with TRBD2. Germline assignment: CDR1 SGHRS and CDR2 YFSETQ. The CDR3 runs to 15 residues. J gave up 5 bases and V 0 bases, and 6 bases lay outside the gene matches. CDR3 in DNA: TGCGCCAGCAGCTTGGTTGCAGGGAGGGGAGATACGCAGTATTTT. Amino acids: CASSLVAGRGDTQYF.